This entry lists 8 T cell receptor beta chains sequenced from one sample in a study of T cell responses to AZD1222 COVID-19 vaccine. The protocol was immunoSEQ multiplex PCR, while the TCRdb copy is restricted to in-frame clones and leaves out a portion. Counted here are over 120,000 clones, about nine tenths occurring once; the ten biggest clones make up around 3.5%. The material sequenced was peripheral blood, taken 28 days after the second AZD1222 dose. All receptors derive from an adult who received the AZD1222 COVID-19 vaccine.

The J gene is TRBJ2-1, the V gene TRBV28; 7 bases match TRBD2. The CDR3 contains 16 residues. Looked up from germline, CDR1 is MDHEN and CDR2 is SYDVKM. V dropped 5 bases and J dropped 2; count of bases not matched to a gene: 9. The CDR3 DNA reads as TGTGCCAGCAGTCCCCGTGCGGGGAGGGCCTACAATGAGCAGTTCTTC. Encoded protein: CASSPRAGRAYNEQFF.

This chain uses TRBV19 with TRBJ1-1, with 8 positions matching TRBD1. The J segment lost 3 bases and the V segment lost 3 bases, leaving 3 bases of the junction unmatched. Per germline, CDR1 LNHDA and CDR2 SQIVND (reference sequence). The CDR3 spans 14 residues. The CDR3 DNA reads TGTGCCAGTAGTATCGGGACAGGAGACACTGAAGCTTTCTTT. Translation gives CASSIGTGDTEAFF.

The rearrangement joins TRBV3-1 (or the pseudogene TRBV3-2) to TRBJ1-1; D gene unclear. CDR1 LGHDT and CDR2 YNNKEL come from the germline V gene (reference sequence). The CDR3 is made up of 15 amino acids. The ends were cut back, 1 base at V and 0 bases at J, with 9 bases in the middle. The CDR3 coding sequence is TGTGCCAGCAGCCAAGGTGTGGGTTTGAACACTGAAGCTTTCTTT. It specifies CASSQGVGLNTEAFF.

The genes are TRBV6-6 and TRBJ1-5, with unresolved D. V was cut by 6 bases and J by 4 bases, with 10 bases left in between. From germline, CDR1 is MNHNY and CDR2 SVGAGI (reference sequence). The CDR3 loop spans 13 amino acids. The CDR3 spells CASSTPGNQPQHF. The CDR3 DNA reads as TGTGCCAGCAGCACCCCAGGAAATCAGCCCCAGCATTTT.

J is TRBJ1-2 and V is TRBV6-2 or TRBV6-3; 7 positions agree with TRBD1. The CDR3 totals 14 residues. Per germline, CDR1 MNHEY and CDR2 SVGEGT. J gave up 7 bases and V 2 bases, and 7 bases lay outside the gene matches. CDR3 sequence (DNA): TGTGCCAGCAGTTACCCGAGGGGGCACCGTGGCTACACCTTC. Translated: CASSYPRGHRGYTF.

CDR3 coding DNA: TGTGCCACCAGCAGAGGAGGCTTAACAAGTCAGCCCCAGCATTTT. Residues: CATSRGGLTSQPQHF. V is TRBV15 and J is TRBJ1-5; D gene uncertain. CDR3 size: 15 residues. Per the germline V gene, CDR1 is LNHNV and CDR2 is YYDKDF (reference sequence). V shed 1 base and J shed 6 bases, with 13 bases lying between them.

The genes are TRBV6-5 and TRBJ2-5; 7 bases are shared with TRBD1. The CDR3 covers 14 residues. After removal of 2 bases from V and 3 bases from J, the junction contained 3 bases not matched to a gene. Germline V lookup: CDR1 MNHEY, CDR2 SVGAGI. CDR3 sequence: CASSYTTGEETQYF. CDR3 DNA: TGTGCCAGCAGTTACACAACAGGGGAAGAGACCCAGTACTTC.

The rearrangement links TRBV10-3 to TRBJ1-1, with 9 bases lining up with TRBD1. The CDR3 extends over 13 amino acids. Trimming removed 8 bases from V and 5 bases from J; junction bases left unmatched: 6. The germline gives CDR1 ENHRY, CDR2 SYGVKD. CDR3 bases: TGTGCCATCTCACAGGGGGCCGCGACTGAAGCTTTCTTT. Its translation: CAISQGAATEAFF.